This T cell receptor (beta chain) was retrieved from a study of blood T cell repertoires in COVID-19. Method: immunoSEQ multiplex PCR; TCRdb's copy keeps in-frame clones and lacks some. The sample records about 170,000 clones, just under 85% being singletons. CDR3 length equals 14 residues. The germline V and J ends were trimmed by 6 bases and 5 bases, with 11 bases remaining between them. The germline V gene has CDR1 MNHEY and CDR2 SVGAGI. V and J are TRBV6-5 and TRBJ1-6, with D possibly TRBD1 on 5 matching bases. What was sequenced was peripheral blood. The TCR originated in a man aged 35 to 55 who had recovered from COVID-19. This CDR3 reads CASSPGLNNSPLHF. The DNA of the CDR3 is TGTGCCAGCAGCCCGGGACTGAATAATTCACCCCTCCACTTT.